This TCR beta chain is drawn from a study of cytomegalovirus exposure and HLA in healthy donors. PCR employed 60 Vbeta and 13 Jbeta primers. TCRdb keeps only in-frame clones here, not all; method: immunoSEQ multiplex PCR. The table gives over 65,000 clones; the top ten clones make up around 1.2% of it. The germline CDR1 and CDR2 sequences are LGHNA and YNFKEQ. The CDR3 consists of 16 residues. Trimming left V 1 base short and J 3 bases short, with 13 bases between. The chain employs TRBV4-2 and TRBJ2-1; a weak D match, TRBD2 (6 bases). Sequencing was carried out using PBMCs. The sequence was collected from a woman younger than 45 in good health and CMV-seronegative. The CDR3, as DNA: TGTGCCAGCAGCCAAGCCAAGGGACTCATCTACAATGAGCAGTTCTTC. Protein: CASSQAKGLIYNEQFF.